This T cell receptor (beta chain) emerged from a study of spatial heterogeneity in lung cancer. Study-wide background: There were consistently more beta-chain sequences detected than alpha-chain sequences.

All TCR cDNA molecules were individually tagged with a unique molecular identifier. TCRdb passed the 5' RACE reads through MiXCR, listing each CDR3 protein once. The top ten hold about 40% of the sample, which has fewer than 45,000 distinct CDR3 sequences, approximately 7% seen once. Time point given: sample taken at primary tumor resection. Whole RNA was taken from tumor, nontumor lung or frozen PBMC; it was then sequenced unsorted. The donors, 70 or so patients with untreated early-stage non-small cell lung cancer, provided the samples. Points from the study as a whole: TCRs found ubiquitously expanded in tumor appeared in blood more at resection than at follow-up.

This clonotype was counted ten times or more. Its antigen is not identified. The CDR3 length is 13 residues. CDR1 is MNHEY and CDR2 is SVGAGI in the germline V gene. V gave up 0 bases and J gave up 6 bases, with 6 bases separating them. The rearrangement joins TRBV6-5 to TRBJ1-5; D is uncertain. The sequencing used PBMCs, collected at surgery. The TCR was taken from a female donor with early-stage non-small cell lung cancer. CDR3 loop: CASSYSGFQPQHF. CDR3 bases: TGTGCCAGCAGTTACTCGGGATTTCAGCCCCAGCATTTT.